The 3 T cell receptor beta chains below all came from one sample that was sequenced in a study of identical twins. TCRdb fed the 5' RACE reads into MiXCR, producing one record per CDR3 protein. This sample has fewer than 250,000 distinct CDR3 sequences, with about 7.5% found just once. These records were also assigned to another study, of yellow fever vaccine responses in identical twins.

The sequencing input was memory (CD45RO+) T cells sorted from blood. The source of these receptors is a woman in her late teens or twenties in good health.

The table lists this clonotype with many counts. The CDR3 sequence is CASSLSALERNIQYF. The CDR3 bases are TGTGCCAGCAGTTTATCTGCCTTAGAGAGGAACATTCAGTACTTC. The J gene is TRBJ2-4, the V gene TRBV28; no firm D call. The CDR3 extends over 15 amino acids. Germline V gene data show CDR1 as MDHEN and CDR2 as SYDVKM. The V end lost 1 base, the J end lost 7 bases, and 14 bases lay between the germline ends.

This clonotype was picked up a small number of times. The rearrangement links TRBV6-1 to TRBJ1-5, with 10 bases that match TRBD1. Unmatched junction bases numbered 7, after V lost 4 bases and J lost 7 bases. The CDR3 has 15 residues. The germline V gene has CDR1 MNHNS and CDR2 SASEGT. CDR3 amino acids: CASSVSGQGRQPQHF. For the CDR3, the DNA is TGTGCCAGCAGTGTCTCGGGACAGGGGCGGCAGCCCCAGCATTTT.

In its sample, this clonotype was seen many times. In DNA, the CDR3 is TGTGCCAGCACCCGGATGACAGGCGTGCAAGAGACCCAGTACTTC. It yields the protein CASTRMTGVQETQYF. This sequence joins TRBV7-8 and TRBJ2-5; D possibly corresponds to TRBD1 (6 bases). V was trimmed by 7 bases and J by 2 bases, leaving 17 bases between them. Per the germline V gene, CDR1 is SGHVS and CDR2 is FQNEAQ. CDR3 length equals 15 residues.